This T cell receptor (beta chain) was profiled in a study of naive and memory T cell subsets. Study results and limitations: This RNA-based method may be sensitive to activation-related transcript changes.

The library had UMIs added by 3' ligation of an oligonucleotide to TCR cDNA. Adult healthy volunteers gave 2.5 ml peripheral blood for whole-blood RNA. Cells were not sorted; total RNA input targeted roughly 1 to 1000 ng. Of note for this clonotype: The antigen is not known.

Amplification of ligated cDNA took four PCR rounds with SP2 and nested alpha and beta constant primers. Blood and skin TCR RNA was reverse transcribed with alpha and beta constant primers. Each CDR3 protein is one row after TCRdb ran MiXCR on the UMI-ligation and nested PCR reads. The sample shows about 25,000 distinct CDR3 sequences, about 5.2% of them seen only once. V was cut by 0 bases and J by 6 bases, with 27 bases left in between. CDR1 is DFQATT, CDR2 SNEGSKA, per germline (reference sequence). CDR3 length: 19 residues. The sequence derives from an adult in good health. Sequences were obtained from blood. The V call is TRBV20-1, the J call TRBJ1-5, with D unresolved. This CDR3 is CSARDVGGMASPNGQPQHF. The CDR3 DNA reads TGCAGTGCTAGAGATGTAGGTGGCATGGCTTCACCAAATGGTCAGCCCCAGCATTTT.